These T cell receptor beta chains were read from a single sample in a study of shared clonotypes between healthy human individuals. Clones were sequenced by immunoSEQ multiplex PCR, and TCRdb holds only the in-frame ones, with some missing. The sample records roughly 700,000 clones, around 67% being singletons. Material: memory CD4+ T cells sorted from blood. Source of these receptors: a woman aged 25 to 39 in good health. The conserved cysteine and the conserved F or W are not part of the CDR3 here.

j_gene,v_gene,CDR3aa
TRBJ1-5,TRBV2,ASNLGGYGQPQH
TRBJ2-5,TRBV2,ASGDDQETQY
TRBJ2-1,TRBV15,ATSREVGEQF
TRBJ2-3,TRBV25-1,ASSGQTDTDTQY
TRBJ1-3,TRBV6-1,ASITSLGNTIY
TRBJ1-1,TRBV7-9,ASSLAGSSEAF
TRBJ1-1,TRBV10-3,AIREKGTDTEAF
TRBJ1-2,TRBV28,ASSEGQGTYYGYT
TRBJ2-2,TRBV7-3,ASSLKLSGELF
TRBJ1-2,TRBV19,ASSIPRTGRYGYT
TRBJ2-7,TRBV29-1,SVNRGNSYEQY
TRBJ2-3,TRBV19,ASSTLDSYTQY
TRBJ1-5,TRBV28,ASSLLGRESNQPQH
TRBJ1-2,TRBV28,ASRQASNYGYT
TRBJ2-5,TRBV2,ASSSGRRGETQY
TRBJ2-1,TRBV2,ASSSDLEQF
TRBJ2-7,TRBV2,ASSDWGGADYEQY
TRBJ2-2,TRBV5-6,ASNSAGELF
TRBJ1-2,TRBV6-6,ASTSGTVIYGYT
TRBJ1-5,TRBV7-2,ASSWRSGPQH
TRBJ2-5,TRBV19,ASGWMGGEQETQY
TRBJ2-1,TRBV10-2,ASSRTSGGSYNEQF
TRBJ2-7,TRBV5-1,ASTAGQGGSLEQY
TRBJ2-7,TRBV7-9,ASMGSYEQY
TRBJ2-3,TRBV11-2,ASSLSLPDTDTQY
TRBJ2-1,TRBV5-1,ASQTSGRAWNEQF
TRBJ1-5,TRBV2,ASAGTRDQPQH
TRBJ2-7,TRBV5-1,ASSSSTGAYYEQY
TRBJ1-1,TRBV30,AWSVDRVNTEAF
TRBJ2-1,TRBV7-9,ASSSGQGSNEQF
TRBJ1-2,TRBV2,ASSADRVYSYGYT